This entry features one T cell receptor (beta chain) sequence. Original processing methods: Estimated nucleated cell counts came from reference gene primer amplification. The data were produced by immunoSEQ multiplex PCR, yet TCRdb's version contains in-frame clones alone and is incomplete. That table supplies the V and J calls and clone size; D and trimming were determined from the DNA. The table includes around 60,000 clones, roughly two thirds detected once. There are 13 residues in the CDR3. Germline lookup yields CDR1 SGHTS and CDR2 YDEGEE. This sample was included in a study of blood T cell repertoires in COVID-19. Study-level background: There were acute and convalescent COVID-19 samples, and they came from the United States, Italy and Spain.

The sample was peripheral blood. The source of this sequence is a woman in her seventies with COVID-19, enrolled during active disease. The V gene is TRBV5-8, the J gene TRBJ1-6; the D is unclear. For the CDR3, the DNA is TGTGCTGGGGTGAGGGAGGACAATTCACCCCTCCACTTT. This gives the protein CAGVREDNSPLHF.